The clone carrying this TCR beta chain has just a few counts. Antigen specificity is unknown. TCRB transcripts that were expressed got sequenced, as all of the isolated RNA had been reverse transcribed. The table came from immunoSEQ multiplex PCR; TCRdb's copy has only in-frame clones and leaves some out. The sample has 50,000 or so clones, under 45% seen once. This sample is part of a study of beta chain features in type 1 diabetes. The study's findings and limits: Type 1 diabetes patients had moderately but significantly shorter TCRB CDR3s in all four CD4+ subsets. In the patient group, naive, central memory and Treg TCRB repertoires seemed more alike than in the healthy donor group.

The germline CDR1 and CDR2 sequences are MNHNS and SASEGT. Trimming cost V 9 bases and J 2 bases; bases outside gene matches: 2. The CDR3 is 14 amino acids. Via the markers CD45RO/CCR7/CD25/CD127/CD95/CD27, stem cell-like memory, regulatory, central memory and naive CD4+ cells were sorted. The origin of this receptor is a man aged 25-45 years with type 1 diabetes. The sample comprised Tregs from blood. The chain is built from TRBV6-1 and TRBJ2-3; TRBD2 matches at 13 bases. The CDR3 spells CASTSGRVTDTQYF. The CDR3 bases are TGTGCCAGTACTAGCGGGAGGGTCACAGATACGCAGTATTTT.